A single sample is the source of the 30 T cell receptor beta chains below, sequenced in a study of tumor-infiltrating lymphocytes in primary liver carcinoma (dated by TCRdb to the late 2010s). Total RNA and DNA were co-extracted from roughly 18-30 mg of bulk tissue with the AllPrep DNA/RNA mini kit, without cell sorting. These reads were obtained on an Illumina HiSeq 2500. Starting from about 500 ng total RNA, TCRbeta-specific cDNA was produced by reverse transcription with a constant-region primer and ProtoScript II reverse transcriptase. The TCRbeta libraries were prepared through three rounds of nested multiplex PCR following a slightly modified ARM-PCR procedure. The first two PCR rounds used multiplex TRBV1-TRBV30 forward primers with a Cbeta reverse primer, each for 10 cycles. Starting from the raw public reads, TCRdb applied fastp trimming at Q25, assembled clones with MiXCR and retained in-frame beta chains. For every CDR3 protein sequence, its rows merge into one entry that carries the most common genes and DNA. Present in this sample are about 99,000 distinct CDR3 sequences, roughly 69% of which were seen just once. The leading ten clones occupy over 9% of the sample.

Sequenced: liver tumor tissue from sampling region 5. The sample's cell subset or site label is to be understood as: tumor region T5, tumor centre. Every receptor here comes from a woman between 55 and 75 years old with primary liver carcinoma and hepatitis B virus infection.

This chain connects TRBV28 to TRBJ2-7; D is undetermined. This CDR3 contains 12 residues. V gave up 7 bases and J gave up 3 bases, with 10 bases separating them. The germline V gene has CDR1 MDHEN and CDR2 SYDVKM. As DNA, the CDR3 is TGTGCCAGCAAGAGCTGGAGCTACGAGCAGTACTTC. This encodes CASKSWSYEQYF.

With regard to this clonotype: A read error is possible here, since a much larger clone lies one base away. The chain joins TRBV6-4 to TRBJ2-1; D is tentatively TRBD1 or TRBD2 (5 bases each). The CDR3 is 15 residues long. Germline assignment: CDR1 MRHNA and CDR2 SNTAGT. Trimming stripped 8 bases from V and 2 bases from J, with 16 bases between. The DNA of the CDR3 is TGTGCCAGCGGTGGGGGTGAGGGAACCTACAATGAGCAGTTCTTC. Amino acid sequence: CASGGGEGTYNEQFF.

On this clonotype itself: The conserved phenylalanine or tryptophan is not found at the CDR3 terminus, so this likely reflects a read error. The chain combines TRBV4-1 with TRBJ1-1, with D uncertain. Germline V gene data show CDR1 as MGHRA and CDR2 as YSYEKL. CDR3 length: 14 amino acids. V was pared by 4 bases and J by 8 bases, with 17 bases between. CDR3 DNA sequence: TGCGCCAGCAGCCCCATGACAACGATGTCCGAAGCTTTCTGT. Protein product: CASSPMTTMSEAFC.

With respect to this clonotype: Since a much larger clone is just one base distant, this may be a read error. The V gene is TRBV6-5, the J gene TRBJ2-1; D is possibly TRBD1 (5 bases). V was cut by 8 bases and J by 4 bases, with 12 bases left in between. The CDR3 is made up of 13 amino acids. In germline, CDR1 is MNHEY, CDR2 SVGAGI. The CDR3 here is CASCRGSYNEQFF. In DNA, the CDR3 is TGTGCCAGCTGTAGGGGCAGTTACAATGAGCAGTTCTTC.

As for this clonotype: The junction departs from germline at one end; a sequencing error may be responsible. The chain joins TRBV11-1 to TRBJ2-1, with 11 nucleotides matching TRBD2. The length of the CDR3 is 15 residues. Germline CDR1 SGHAT, CDR2 FQDESV (reference sequence). Here the CDR3 reads CTSSFELAGDNEQFF. The CDR3 DNA reads TGTACCAGCAGTTTCGAACTAGCGGGAGACAATGAGCAGTTCTTC. Filled out from reference TRBV11-1 and TRBJ2-1, the complete variable domain reads EAEVAQSPRYKITEKSQAVAFWCDPISGHATLYWYRQILGQGPELLVQFQDESVVDDSQLPKDRFSAERLKGVDSTLKIQPAELGDSAMYLCTSSFELAGDNEQFFGPGTRLTVL.

Concerning this clonotype: Being one base from a much bigger clone, this may be a read error. This CDR3 is missing its conserved last phenylalanine or tryptophan, likely due to a read error. This chain links TRBV7-8 with TRBJ2-1, with 8 bases fitting TRBD2. The CDR3 spans 16 residues. Germline V gene sequence: CDR1 SGHVS, CDR2 FQNEAQ. V shed 5 bases and J 7 bases; nucleotides not matched to a gene: 13. The CDR3 DNA follows: TGTGCCAGCAGCCCCCTGAGCGGGAGAATGGGAAATGAGCAGTTCCTC. It is translated as CASSPLSGRMGNEQFL.

This chain joins TRBV7-9 and TRBJ2-5; 7 bases align to TRBD2. The V gene's germline CDR1 is SEHNR and CDR2 FQNEAQ (reference sequence). The V segment lost 5 bases and the J segment 4 bases; nucleotides outside the gene matches: 13. The CDR3 is made up of 16 amino acids. This CDR3 reads CASSPRTSGSRETQYF. For the CDR3, the DNA is TGTGCCAGCAGCCCCCGGACTAGTGGGAGCCGAGAGACCCAGTACTTC.

The chain links TRBV6-1 to TRBJ2-7; D possibly corresponds to TRBD1 (6 bases). The germline gives CDR1 MNHNS, CDR2 SASEGT. V was trimmed by 2 bases and J by 5 bases, leaving 19 bases between them. The CDR3 is 16 amino acids. CDR3 amino acids: CASSERGTSLWHEQYF. The CDR3 DNA sequence: TGTGCCAGCAGTGAAAGGGGGACCAGTCTATGGCACGAGCAGTACTTC.

This clonotype was recorded a few times. This could be a read error, since a much larger clone is one nucleotide away. V and J are TRBV5-4 and TRBJ1-1; TRBD1 aligns across 8 bases. The germline CDR1 and CDR2 sequences are SGHNT and YYREEE (reference sequence). The V gene end was trimmed by 7 bases and the J gene end by 7 bases; junction bases not matched to a gene: 9. This CDR3 spans 13 amino acids. CDR3 sequence (DNA): TGTGCCAGCGGAAATCAGGGGGCACTTGAAGCTTTCTTT. This gives the protein CASGNQGALEAFF. Full variable domain (missing parts from reference TRBV5-4 and TRBJ1-1): ETGVTQSPTHLIKTRGQQVTLRCSSQSGHNTVSWYQQALGQGPQFIFQYYREEENGRGNFPPRFSGLQFPNYSSELNVNALELDDSALYLCASGNQGALEAFFGQGTRLTVV.

The chain combines TRBV29-1 with TRBJ2-7, with 9 bases matching TRBD2. Germline loops: CDR1 SQVTM, CDR2 ANQGSEA. After removal of 4 bases from V and 1 base from J, the junction contained 8 bases not matched to a gene. This CDR3 spans 15 amino acids. The CDR3 sequence: CSVGDSGRPSYEQYF. In nucleotides, the CDR3 is TGCAGCGTTGGGGACAGCGGGAGGCCGTCCTACGAGCAGTACTTC.

In regard to this clonotype: Since no conserved phenylalanine or tryptophan closes the CDR3, a read error is the likely cause. The gene calls are TRBV29-1 and TRBJ1-6, with D possibly TRBD1 on 5 matching bases. The CDR3 has 13 amino acids. Germline loops: CDR1 SQVTM, CDR2 ANQGSEA. The CDR3 DNA is TGCAGTGCCGGACATGGTGGGAATTCACCCCTCCACTCT. This encodes CSAGHGGNSPLHS.

As to this clonotype: It may be a read error: a sequence one base away is much more abundant. This chain uses TRBV28 with TRBJ1-5; D gene ambiguous. The CDR3 has 15 amino acids. Per the germline V gene, CDR1 is MDHEN and CDR2 is SYDVKM. V lost 9 bases to trimming and J lost 8 bases, with 23 bases between them. The CDR3 region is CASYPQWAGKKPQHF. As DNA, the CDR3 is TGTGCCAGTTACCCACAGTGGGCGGGAAAGAAGCCCCAGCATTTT.

As concerns this clonotype: A much larger clone lies one base from this, so it may be a read error. This sequence joins TRBV20-1 and TRBJ2-2, with 9 nucleotides matching TRBD2. In germline, CDR1 is DFQATT, CDR2 SNEGSKA (reference sequence). With 0 bases clipped from V and 7 bases from J, the junction kept 12 bases outside the gene matches. This CDR3 has 17 residues. The DNA for the CDR3 is TGCAGTGCTAGAGATCCGGTTAGCGGGAGTCTGGGCGGGGAGCTGTTTTTT. Translation: CSARDPVSGSLGGELFF.

The count of this clonotype is one. Without the conserved terminal phenylalanine or tryptophan, this CDR3 likely stems from a read error. The gene calls are TRBV11-2 and TRBJ2-7, with unresolved D. The CDR3 consists of 13 residues. V was trimmed by 0 bases and J by 6 bases, leaving 9 bases between them. Germline V gene sequence: CDR1 SGHAT, CDR2 FQNNGV. For the CDR3, the DNA is TGTGCCAGCAGCTTAGAGCATCGGAGCGAGCAGTACCTC. This encodes CASSLEHRSEQYL.

In regard to this clonotype: A junction boundary mismatches the germline segment, possibly from a read error. The chain uses TRBV6-5 and TRBJ2-1; maybe TRBD2 (6 bases). The CDR3 contains 16 residues. The V gene's germline CDR1 is MNHEY and CDR2 SVGAGI. DNA for the CDR3: TGTGTCAGCAGCTTCTTAGGGACGGGAGCAAACAATGAGCAGTTCTTC. Translation: CVSSFLGTGANNEQFF.

Note on this clonotype: The conserved closing phenylalanine or tryptophan is absent in this CDR3, likely reflecting a read error. The chain couples TRBV5-6 to TRBJ2-5; possible D gene TRBD1, 6 bases. V was clipped by 2 bases and J by 3 bases, with 11 bases between them. Germline V lookup: CDR1 SGHDT, CDR2 YYEEEE. This CDR3 has 14 residues. CDR3 sequence reads: CASSLVGAEETQYY. CDR3 sequence (DNA): TGTGCCAGCAGCTTAGTGGGGGCGGAAGAGACCCAGTACTAC.

This chain links TRBV11-2 with TRBJ2-3, with no clear D. The V end was cut by 0 bases, the J end by 5 bases, with 27 bases between. CDR3 length: 20 amino acids. Germline lookup yields CDR1 SGHAT and CDR2 FQNNGV. CDR3 in DNA: TGTGCCAGCAGCTTAGATCTAAGTAGGTTAGCAGGAGAAGGCATAGATACGCAGTATTTT. Protein sequence: CASSLDLSRLAGEGIDTQYF.

As to this clonotype: The junction departs from the called germline gene at one end, perhaps through a read error. The rearrangement joins TRBV11-2 to TRBJ2-3; the match to TRBD2 covers 7 bases. Germline CDR1 is SGHAT and CDR2 is FQNNGV. This CDR3 spans 16 amino acids. DNA of the CDR3: TGTGCCGGCAGCTTAGTTTCTAGCGGAATTACAGATACGCAGTATTTT. Translating it yields CAGSLVSSGITDTQYF.

A remark on this clonotype: One end of the junction does not line up with germline, which may come from a read error. The V call is TRBV4-1, the J call TRBJ1-4, with D possibly being TRBD1 (6 bases). CDR1 and CDR2 from the germline V gene are MGHRA and YSYEKL. The CDR3 extends over 14 amino acids. CDR3 amino acids: CASSSTGTQEKPFF. CDR3 DNA sequence: TGCGCCAGTAGCTCGACGGGGACACAAGAAAAACCGTTTTTT.

Comments on this clonotype: Compared with germline, one end of the junction differs, possibly owing to a read error. This chain links TRBV11-3 with TRBJ2-1; D might be TRBD2 (5 bases). The CDR3 loop spans 17 amino acids. In germline, CDR1 is SGHNT, CDR2 YENEEA. The CDR3 loop reads CASSLGRGEWSVDEQFF. The CDR3 coding sequence is TGTGCCAGCAGCTTAGGTCGGGGAGAGTGGAGTGTCGATGAACAGTTCTTC.

This clonotype was seen ten or more times. V usage is TRBV30 and J usage is TRBJ2-3, with 8 nucleotides matching TRBD2. The CDR3 is 13 amino acids. After removal of 0 bases from V and 5 bases from J, the junction contained 1 base not matched to a gene. Looked up from germline, CDR1 is GTSNPN and CDR2 is SVGIG (reference sequence). CDR3 residues: CAWSVGRGDTQYF. The CDR3 nucleotides are TGTGCCTGGAGTGTCGGGAGGGGAGATACGCAGTATTTT.

Of note for this clonotype: It may be a read error: a sequence one base away is much more abundant. V is TRBV12-3 or TRBV12-4 and J is TRBJ2-3; D is unresolved. V dropped 6 bases and J dropped 1 base, with 11 bases sitting between them. The CDR3 totals 14 residues. The CDR3 here is CASSTGSRTDTQYF. The DNA of the CDR3 is TGTGCCAGCAGCACCGGATCCCGCACAGATACGCAGTATTTT.

There are a few counts of this clonotype. One junction end disagrees with the germline gene, perhaps due to a read error. J is TRBJ2-1 and V is TRBV5-6; the match to TRBD1 covers 9 bases. The CDR3 totals 16 residues. The germline gives CDR1 SGHDT, CDR2 YYEEEE. CDR3 nucleotides: TGTGCCAGCAGTCTGTGGGGGACAGGGTACTACAATGAGCTGTTCTTC. Protein product: CASSLWGTGYYNELFF.

To note about this clonotype: This clone may be a read error of a much larger clone one base away. This rearrangement joins TRBV7-9 to TRBJ2-7, with D possibly being TRBD1 (5 bases). Germline V gene sequence: CDR1 SEHNR, CDR2 FQNEAQ (reference sequence). CDR3 length: 14 amino acids. The V end was cut by 5 bases, the J end by 2 bases, with 13 bases between. CDR3 bases: TGTGCCAGCAGCCCCGGACATGGGGCCTACGAGCAGTACTTC. Its translation is CASSPGHGAYEQYF.

This clonotype appeared many times. The chain carries TRBV28 and TRBJ1-1; D possibly corresponds to TRBD1 (5 bases). Per the germline V gene, CDR1 is MDHEN and CDR2 is SYDVKM. The CDR3 length is 13 residues. V was pared by 5 bases and J by 6 bases, with 13 bases between. CDR3 DNA: TGTGCCAGCAGTGGCGGGGGGTTCCCTGAAGCTTTCTTT. The encoded protein is CASSGGGFPEAFF.

This chain connects TRBV2 to TRBJ1-4, with 9 bases lining up with TRBD1. Per the germline V gene, CDR1 is SNHLY and CDR2 is FYNNEI. This CDR3 is 13 amino acids long. The ends lost 9 bases at V and 11 bases at J; junction bases unmatched: 10. Here the CDR3 reads CASSPIDRGKLFF. CDR3 nucleotides: TGTGCCAGTAGTCCAATCGACAGGGGGAAACTGTTTTTT.

With respect to this clonotype: At one boundary the junction diverges from the germline segment, which might be a read error. V usage is TRBV6-1 and J usage is TRBJ2-1; D could derive from TRBD1 or TRBD2 (6 bases each). This CDR3 region has 14 residues. Looked up from germline, CDR1 is MNHNS and CDR2 is SASEGT. In nucleotides, the CDR3 is TGTGCCAACAGTGAAGGGGGGACCATCAGTGAGCAGTTCTTC. Protein: CANSEGGTISEQFF.

In the case of this clonotype: The junction shows a germline mismatch at one end, possibly a read error. This chain uses TRBV7-8 with TRBJ2-7; D not certain. The CDR3 is made up of 12 amino acids. Germline-derived CDR1 and CDR2 are SGHVS and FQNEAQ. The CDR3 loop is CASSPMHREQYF. In DNA, the CDR3 is TGTGCGAGCAGCCCCATGCACCGGGAGCAGTACTTC.

Turning to this clonotype: This may be a read error, as it is one base from a much larger clone. The chain combines TRBV10-3 with TRBJ2-7; D possibly corresponds to TRBD1 (6 bases). This CDR3 spans 16 amino acids. Germline CDR1 ENHRY, CDR2 SYGVKD. V lost 0 bases and J 2 bases, leaving 14 bases between the germline ends. CDR3 loop: CAISESVEQGAYEQYF. The CDR3 nucleotides are TGTGCCATCAGTGAGTCAGTGGAACAGGGAGCCTACGAGCAGTACTTC.

As regards this clonotype: At one end the junction does not follow the germline gene, possibly because of a read error. This CDR3 reads CASSLVGSGGFNGQFF. The CDR3 DNA sequence: TGTGCCAGCAGTTTAGTTGGGTCAGGAGGTTTCAATGGGCAGTTCTTC. V usage is TRBV28 and J usage is TRBJ2-1, with D tentatively TRBD2 (5 bases). Germline-derived CDR1 and CDR2 are MDHEN and SYDVKM. The CDR3 has 16 residues.